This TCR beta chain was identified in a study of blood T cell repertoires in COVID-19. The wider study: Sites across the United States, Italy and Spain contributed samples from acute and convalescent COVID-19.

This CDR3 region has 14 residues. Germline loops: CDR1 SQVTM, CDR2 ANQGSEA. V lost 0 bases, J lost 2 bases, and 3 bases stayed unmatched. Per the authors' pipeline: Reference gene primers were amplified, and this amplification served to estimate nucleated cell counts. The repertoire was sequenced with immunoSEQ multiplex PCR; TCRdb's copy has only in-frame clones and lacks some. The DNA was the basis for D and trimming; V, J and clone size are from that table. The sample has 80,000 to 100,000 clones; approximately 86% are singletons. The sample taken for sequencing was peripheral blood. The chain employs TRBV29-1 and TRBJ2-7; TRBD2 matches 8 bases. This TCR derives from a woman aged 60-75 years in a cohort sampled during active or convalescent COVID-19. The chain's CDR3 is CSVEDSGVPYEQYF. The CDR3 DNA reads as TGCAGCGTTGAAGATAGCGGGGTTCCCTACGAGCAGTACTTC.